This T cell receptor (beta chain) came from a study of shared clonotypes between healthy human individuals. Only in-frame clones appear in the TCRdb table, and some are missing; sequencing was by immunoSEQ multiplex PCR. Of 2 million to 2.5 million clones detected, 80% to 95% appear once; the ten largest clones hold roughly 0.36%. The clonotype was recovered from a man between 18 and 29 years old in good health. Some clones in this sample may be carry-over from other donors' samples. Sequenced sample: naive CD4+ T cells from PBMCs. The sample's subset: CD45RA+ positively selected.

The CDR3 coding sequence is TGTGCCAGCAGTGCCGGACAGGGAGGGGCTGAAAAACTGTTTTTT. Protein: CASSAGQGGAEKLFF. J is TRBJ1-4 and V is TRBV25-1, with 8 nucleotides matching TRBD1. Per the germline V gene, CDR1 is MGHDK and CDR2 is SYGVNS. J gave up 7 bases and V 4 bases, and 8 bases lay outside the gene matches. This CDR3 is built from 15 residues.